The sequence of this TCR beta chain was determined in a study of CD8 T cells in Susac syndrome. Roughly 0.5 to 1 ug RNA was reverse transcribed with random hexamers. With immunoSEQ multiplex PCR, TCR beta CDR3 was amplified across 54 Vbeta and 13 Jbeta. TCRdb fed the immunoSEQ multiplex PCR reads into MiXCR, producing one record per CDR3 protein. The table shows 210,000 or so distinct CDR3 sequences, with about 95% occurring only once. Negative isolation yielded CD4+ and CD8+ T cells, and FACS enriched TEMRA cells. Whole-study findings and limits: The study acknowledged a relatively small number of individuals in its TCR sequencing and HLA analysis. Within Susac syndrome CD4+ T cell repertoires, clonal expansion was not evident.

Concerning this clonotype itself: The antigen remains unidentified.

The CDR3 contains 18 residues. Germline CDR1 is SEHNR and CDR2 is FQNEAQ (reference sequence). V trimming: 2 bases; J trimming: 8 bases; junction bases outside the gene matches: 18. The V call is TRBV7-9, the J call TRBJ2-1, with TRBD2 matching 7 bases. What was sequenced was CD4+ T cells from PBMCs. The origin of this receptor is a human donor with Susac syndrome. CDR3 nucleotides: TGTGCCAGCAGCTTACTGCCTCCCGGGGGACTAAACGACGATGAGCAGTTCTTC. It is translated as CASSLLPPGGLNDDEQFF.